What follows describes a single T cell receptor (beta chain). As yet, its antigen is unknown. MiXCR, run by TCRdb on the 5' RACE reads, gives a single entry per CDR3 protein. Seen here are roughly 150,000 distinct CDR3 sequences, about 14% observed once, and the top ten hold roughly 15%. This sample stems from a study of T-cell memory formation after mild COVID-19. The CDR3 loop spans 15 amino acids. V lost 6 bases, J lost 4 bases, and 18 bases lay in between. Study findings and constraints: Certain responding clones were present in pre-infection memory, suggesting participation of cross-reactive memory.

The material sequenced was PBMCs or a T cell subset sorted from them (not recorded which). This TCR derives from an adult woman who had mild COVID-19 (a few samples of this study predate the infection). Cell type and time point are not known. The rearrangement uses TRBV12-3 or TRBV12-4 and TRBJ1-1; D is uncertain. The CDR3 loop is CASRPAGGSGTEAFF. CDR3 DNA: TGTGCCAGCAGGCCGGCGGGAGGGTCTGGCACTGAAGCTTTCTTT.